One and the same sample provided the 27 T cell receptor beta chains below, sequenced in a study of shared T cell receptors in the human thymus. Here immunoSEQ multiplex PCR was the method, and the copy in TCRdb shows in-frame clones only, minus some. The sample records hundreds of thousands of clones, around three quarters being singletons. This sample also appeared in a second study, on human thymus T cells.

Sequenced material: thymocytes. Receptors were obtained from a boy younger than two with a congenital heart defect.

In this sample, this clone turned up once. The V and J genes are TRBV27 and TRBJ2-7, with 7 bases aligning to TRBD2. There are 14 residues in the CDR3. V lost 3 bases to trimming and J lost 5 bases; unmatched junction nucleotides: 7. In germline, CDR1 is MNHEY, CDR2 SMNVEV (reference sequence). DNA for the CDR3: TGTGCCAGCAGTTTGGGAGGGGCGAGAGACGAGCAGTACTTC. Amino acid sequence: CASSLGGARDEQYF.

This clone appeared a few times. This chain uses TRBV6-5 with TRBJ2-1; 7 bases are a match to TRBD2. This CDR3 comprises 14 residues. The junction had 5 bases not matched to a gene; V was cut back by 5 bases and J by 4 bases. CDR1 is MNHEY, CDR2 SVGAGI, per germline. CDR3 coding DNA: TGTGCCAGCAGTCCTTCTAGCGGTTACAATGAGCAGTTCTTC. Its protein is CASSPSSGYNEQFF.

This clone was observed a few times. The gene calls are TRBV18 and TRBJ2-5; 8 positions match TRBD1. Germline assignment: CDR1 KGHSH and CDR2 LQKENI. The J segment lost 4 bases and the V segment lost 8 bases, leaving 6 bases of the junction unmatched. This CDR3 is built from 13 residues. The CDR3 reads CASTQGTGETQYF. In DNA form, the CDR3 reads TGTGCCAGCACACAGGGGACAGGAGAGACCCAGTACTTC.

The chain is built from TRBV27 and TRBJ1-2; the D gene is possibly TRBD1 (6 bases). This CDR3 is 13 amino acids long. The ends were cut back, 6 bases at V and 8 bases at J, with 16 bases in the middle. Germline CDR1 MNHEY, CDR2 SMNVEV (reference sequence). The CDR3: CASSTHTGSGYTF. In nucleotides, the CDR3 is TGTGCCAGCAGCACTCACACAGGGTCCGGCTACACCTTC.

Only a few counts were recorded for this clone. In DNA, the CDR3 is TGCAGCGGCGCGGGAGTTAGCGGGAATGAGCAGTTCTTC. This sequence encodes CSGAGVSGNEQFF. This chain links TRBV29-1 with TRBJ2-1, with TRBD2 identical over 7 bases. The germline CDR1 and CDR2 sequences are SQVTM and ANQGSEA. J gave up 7 bases and V 7 bases, and 10 bases lay outside the gene matches. This CDR3 spans 13 amino acids.

This clone was detected only a few times. This sequence joins TRBV7-9 and TRBJ2-1, with D unclear. Germline loops: CDR1 SEHNR, CDR2 FQNEAQ (reference sequence). The CDR3 runs 15 residues. The V end lost 1 base, the J end lost 5 bases, and 12 bases lay between the germline ends. In DNA, the CDR3 is TGTGCCAGCAGCTTAGGGAGAAGGATGAACAATGAGCAGTTCTTC. It translates to CASSLGRRMNNEQFF.

This chain connects TRBV2 to TRBJ1-5, with D possibly matching TRBD1 (6 bases). V lost 8 bases and J lost 3, with 14 bases in between. The CDR3 is made up of 14 amino acids. Germline-derived CDR1 and CDR2 are SNHLY and FYNNEI. The CDR3: CASRRDTSNQPQHF. DNA for the CDR3: TGTGCCAGCCGTAGGGACACGTCCAATCAGCCCCAGCATTTT.

The chain carries TRBV6-5 and TRBJ2-1; 8 nucleotides match TRBD2. This CDR3 contains 15 residues. Looked up from germline, CDR1 is MNHEY and CDR2 is SVGAGI. J gave up 6 bases and V 5 bases, and 9 bases lay outside the gene matches. In DNA, the CDR3 is TGTGCCAGCAGTCAGGGACTAGTGAGGGCCAATGAGCAGTTCTTC. Its translation: CASSQGLVRANEQFF.

The chain uses TRBV27 and TRBJ1-6; tentatively, D is TRBD1 (6 bases). The CDR3 runs to 13 residues. V dropped 5 bases and J dropped 7 bases, with 9 bases sitting between them. Germline V gives CDR1 MNHEY, CDR2 SMNVEV (reference sequence). The DNA of the CDR3 is TGTGCCAGCAGTCCGGACAGAAATTCACCCCTCCACTTT. Translation: CASSPDRNSPLHF.

The J gene is TRBJ2-7, the V gene TRBV6-1, with a weak D call TRBD2 (5 bases). The germline CDR1 and CDR2 sequences are MNHNS and SASEGT. V shed 0 bases and J shed 2 bases, with 14 bases lying between them. The CDR3 runs to 16 residues. The chain's CDR3 is CASSEARRGPTYEQYF. DNA of the CDR3: TGTGCCAGCAGTGAAGCGCGTCGCGGGCCGACCTACGAGCAGTACTTC.

The chain links TRBV29-1 to TRBJ2-7, with 9 bases that match TRBD1. This CDR3 has 13 residues. The germline gives CDR1 SQVTM, CDR2 ANQGSEA. Germline trimming cut 7 bases from V and 3 bases from J; bases unmatched to any gene: 7. CDR3 DNA: TGCAGCGCTACCGGGACAGGGAACTACGAGCAGTACTTC. Its translation is CSATGTGNYEQYF.

The chain uses TRBV28 and TRBJ2-7, with D perhaps matching TRBD1 (6 bases). The CDR3 runs to 15 residues. The germline V and J ends were trimmed by 5 bases and 0 bases, with 14 bases remaining between them. Germline V gene data show CDR1 as MDHEN and CDR2 as SYDVKM. The CDR3 protein is CASSQTGLTSYEQYF. The DNA of the CDR3 is TGTGCCAGCAGTCAAACAGGGCTAACCTCCTACGAGCAGTACTTC. The whole variable domain, remainder taken from reference TRBV28 and TRBJ2-7, is DVKVTQSSRYLVKRTGEKVFLECVQDMDHENMFWYRQDPGLGLRLIYFSYDVKMKEKGDIPEGYSVSREKKERFSLILESASTNQTSMYLCASSQTGLTSYEQYFGPGTRLTVT.

The table lists this clone with a few counts. The chain employs TRBV5-5 and TRBJ1-4; 12 bases are a match to TRBD1. Per germline, CDR1 SGHKS and CDR2 YYEKEE (reference sequence). The CDR3 contains 16 residues. Trimming took 4 bases from V and 8 from J; bases not matched to a gene: 9. Written as DNA, the CDR3 is TGTGCCAGCAGCCCCAGGGACAGGGGGCGAAGGGAAAAACTGTTTTTT. Translating gives CASSPRDRGRREKLFF.

The chain employs TRBV4-1 and TRBJ2-7, with D unclear. V dropped 2 bases and J dropped 4 bases, with 18 bases sitting between them. The CDR3 length is 16 residues. CDR1 and CDR2 from the germline V gene are MGHRA and YSYEKL. The CDR3 coding sequence is TGCGCCAGCAGCCAATACTCTACTCATGCCCCGTACGAGCAGTACTTC. This translates into CASSQYSTHAPYEQYF.

This clone was seen only once. V and J are TRBV4-3 and TRBJ2-7; D is possibly TRBD1 (5 bases). Per germline, CDR1 LGHNA and CDR2 YSLEER. V was pared by 6 bases and J by 5 bases, with 8 bases between. This CDR3 comprises 11 residues. The CDR3 DNA follows: TGCGCCAGCAGTAGGGGAAACGAGCAGTACTTC. Translated: CASSRGNEQYF.

The CDR3 region is CASSVAVGTDTQYF. DNA for the CDR3: TGTGCCAGCAGCGTCGCGGTGGGCACAGATACGCAGTATTTT. V and J are TRBV9 and TRBJ2-3; D ambiguous. V lost 2 bases, J lost 1 base, and 8 bases lay in between. Germline values: CDR1 SGDLS, CDR2 YYNGEE. CDR3 length: 14 amino acids. Full variable domain (rest looked up from reference TRBV9 and TRBJ2-3): DSGVTQTPKHLITATGQRVTLRCSPRSGDLSVYWYQQSLDQGLQFLIQYYNGEERAKGNILERFSAQQFPDLHSELNLSSLELGDSALYFCASSVAVGTDTQYFGPGTRLTVL.

The V and J genes are TRBV5-1 and TRBJ2-3, with D tentatively TRBD2 (6 bases). V was shortened by 3 bases and J by 4 bases, with 18 bases between the two germline ends. Germline V gene sequence: CDR1 SGHRS, CDR2 YFSETQ. This CDR3 spans 16 amino acids. Written as DNA, the CDR3 is TGCGCCAGCAGCTCTCCTAGCGTGAGAAATCCAGATACGCAGTATTTT. Translating gives CASSSPSVRNPDTQYF.

The chain recombines TRBV6-4 with TRBJ2-2; 9 bases fit TRBD1. V lost 5 bases and J lost 1; bases outside the gene matches: 14. Germline lookup yields CDR1 MRHNA and CDR2 SNTAGT. CDR3 length: 19 residues. The CDR3 DNA reads as TGTGCCAGCAGTCCCAGGGGGACAGGGCCCCGCTTGAACACCGGGGAGCTGTTTTTT. As protein: CASSPRGTGPRLNTGELFF.

The CDR3 bases are TGTGCCTGGCGGGCTAGCGGGAGTGGTACGCAGTATTTT. This codes for CAWRASGSGTQYF. The genes are TRBV30 and TRBJ2-3, with TRBD2 matching over 10 bases. V shed 5 bases and J 8 bases; nucleotides not matched to a gene: 7. From germline, CDR1 is GTSNPN and CDR2 SVGIG (reference sequence). This CDR3 is built from 13 residues. The full variable domain, rest sourced from reference TRBV30 and TRBJ2-3, is SQTIHQWPATLVQPVGSPLSLECTVEGTSNPNLYWYRQAAGRGLQLLFYSVGIGQISSEVPQNLSASRPQDRQFILSSKKLLLSDSGFYLCAWRASGSGTQYFGPGTRLTVL.

In its sample, this clone was seen a few times. The rearrangement joins TRBV5-8 to TRBJ2-1, with 13 nucleotides matching TRBD2. Germline CDR1 is SGHTS and CDR2 is YDEGEE. The J segment lost 6 bases and the V segment lost 0 bases, leaving 3 bases of the junction unmatched. The CDR3 consists of 16 residues. This CDR3 is CASSLARLAGGNEQFF. In DNA form, the CDR3 reads TGTGCCAGCAGCTTGGCCAGACTAGCGGGAGGCAATGAGCAGTTCTTC.

The chain joins TRBV2 to TRBJ1-2, with D maybe TRBD1 (5 bases). Per the germline V gene, CDR1 is SNHLY and CDR2 is FYNNEI. V lost 7 bases and J 2 bases, leaving 8 bases between the germline ends. CDR3 size: 12 residues. The CDR3 DNA reads as TGTGCCAGCATGGAGGGGAACTATGGCTACACCTTC. Its translation: CASMEGNYGYTF.

V is TRBV5-8 and J is TRBJ2-7; D is uncertain. There are 16 residues in the CDR3. Germline V lookup: CDR1 SGHTS, CDR2 YDEGEE. The ends were cut back, 0 bases at V and 0 bases at J, with 13 bases in the middle. The CDR3 coding sequence is TGTGCCAGCAGCTTGGGCAGCGCGAGGAGCTCCTACGAGCAGTACTTC. Translating it yields CASSLGSARSSYEQYF.

The rearrangement links TRBV4-2 to TRBJ2-7; 7 positions agree with TRBD2. The CDR3 sequence is 16 residues long. Germline V gene sequence: CDR1 LGHNA, CDR2 YNFKEQ. The ends lost 0 bases at V and 1 base at J; junction bases unmatched: 6. The DNA for the CDR3 is TGTGCCAGCAGCCAAGATTCGGGGGGTAAATCCTACGAGCAGTACTTC. It encodes CASSQDSGGKSYEQYF.

This clone showed up just once. V usage is TRBV4-1 and J usage is TRBJ2-7; D is perhaps TRBD2 (5 bases). The CDR3 consists of 12 residues. Trimming stripped 3 bases from V and 5 bases from J, with 8 bases between. Germline V gives CDR1 MGHRA, CDR2 YSYEKL. DNA of the CDR3: TGCGCCAGCAGCCAGACCGGGGACGAGCAGTACTTC. It yields the protein CASSQTGDEQYF.

The chain uses TRBV7-6 and TRBJ2-7, with 7 positions matching TRBD2. V dropped 5 bases and J dropped 2; count of bases not matched to a gene: 6. The CDR3 has 14 amino acids. Germline CDR1 is SGHVS and CDR2 is FNYEAQ. The chain's CDR3 is CASSLGLGTYEQYF. The CDR3 nucleotides read TGTGCCAGCAGCCTCGGACTAGGCACCTACGAGCAGTACTTC.

The chain links TRBV7-8 to TRBJ2-2, with a tentative D call TRBD2 (7 bases). The CDR3 has 14 amino acids. Trimming took 6 bases from V and 7 from J, leaving 15 bases between them. CDR1 and CDR2 (germline): SGHVS, FQNEAQ. This chain's CDR3 is CASRMGGAGGELFF. The DNA of the CDR3 is TGTGCCAGCAGGATGGGGGGGGCTGGCGGGGAGCTGTTTTTT.

The chain's CDR3 is CASSPTGDVGYTF. CDR3 nucleotide sequence: TGTGCCAGCTCACCGACGGGGGACGTTGGCTACACCTTC. The rearrangement joins TRBV18 to TRBJ1-2, with TRBD1 as a possible D gene (5 bases). The CDR3 totals 13 residues. V lost 3 bases to trimming and J lost 7 bases, with 12 bases between them. Germline V gene data show CDR1 as KGHSH and CDR2 as LQKENI.